What follows describes a single T cell receptor beta chain. Here immunoSEQ multiplex PCR was the method, and the copy in TCRdb shows in-frame clones only, minus some. The sample holds 15,000 to 20,000 clones; around four fifths are singletons and the top ten take 2.1%. The sample comes from a study of tumour-infiltrating T cells in Burkitt lymphoma. Across the whole study: Repertoire clonality predicted overall and progression-free survival.

The length of the CDR3 is 13 residues. Germline CDR1 reads SGDLS; CDR2 reads YYNGEE. Trimming removed 4 bases from V and 3 bases from J, with 10 bases in between. This TCR derives from a human donor with diffuse large B-cell lymphoma. Sequencing was performed on tumor tissue. The chain recombines TRBV9 with TRBJ1-1, with D maybe TRBD1 (5 bases). The CDR3 DNA reads as TGTGCCAGCAGCCTCGGGGCGTACACTGAAGCTTTCTTT. Translated: CASSLGAYTEAFF. The full variable domain, rest sourced from reference TRBV9 and TRBJ1-1, is DSGVTQTPKHLITATGQRVTLRCSPRSGDLSVYWYQQSLDQGLQFLIQYYNGEERAKGNILERFSAQQFPDLHSELNLSSLELGDSALYFCASSLGAYTEAFFGQGTRLTVV.